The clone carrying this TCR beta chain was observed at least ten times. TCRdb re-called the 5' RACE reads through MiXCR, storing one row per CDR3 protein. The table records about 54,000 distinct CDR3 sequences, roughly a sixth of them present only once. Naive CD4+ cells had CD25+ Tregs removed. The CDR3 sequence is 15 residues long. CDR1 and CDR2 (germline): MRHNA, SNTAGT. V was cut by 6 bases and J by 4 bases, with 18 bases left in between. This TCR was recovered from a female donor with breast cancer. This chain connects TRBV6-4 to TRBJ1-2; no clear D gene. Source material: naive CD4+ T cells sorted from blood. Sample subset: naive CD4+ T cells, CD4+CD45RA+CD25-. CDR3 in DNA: TGTGCCAGCAGGAGGGAGTCAACTGCCCCCTATGGCTACACCTTC. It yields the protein CASRRESTAPYGYTF.